This record covers a single T cell receptor beta chain. As yet, its antigen is unknown. The source of the sample is a study of T cell responses to AZD1222 COVID-19 vaccine. Findings and caveats of the study: Donors were mostly white British, more females; clonal diversity possibly underestimated. Regions left unmutated in variants are reportedly the target of nearly half of spike-specific TCRs. Vaccine-associated CD4 TCRs spanned spike, dominant at 160-218 and 743-854.

Clones were sequenced by immunoSEQ multiplex PCR, and TCRdb holds only the in-frame ones, with some missing. The sample includes approximately 130,000 clones, 70% to 90% of them seen just once. Material: peripheral blood, obtained 28 days after the second AZD1222 dose. The sequence came from an adult who received the AZD1222 COVID-19 vaccine.

As DNA, the CDR3 is TGCGCCAGCAGCTTGTCTTGGGGGGCGGGTCAGCCCCAGCATTTT. This codes for CASSLSWGAGQPQHF. The chain carries TRBV5-1 and TRBJ1-5; weak D call: TRBD1 (6 bases). The germline V gene has CDR1 SGHRS and CDR2 YFSETQ. Trimming stripped 1 base from V and 6 bases from J, with 14 bases between. This CDR3 spans 15 amino acids.